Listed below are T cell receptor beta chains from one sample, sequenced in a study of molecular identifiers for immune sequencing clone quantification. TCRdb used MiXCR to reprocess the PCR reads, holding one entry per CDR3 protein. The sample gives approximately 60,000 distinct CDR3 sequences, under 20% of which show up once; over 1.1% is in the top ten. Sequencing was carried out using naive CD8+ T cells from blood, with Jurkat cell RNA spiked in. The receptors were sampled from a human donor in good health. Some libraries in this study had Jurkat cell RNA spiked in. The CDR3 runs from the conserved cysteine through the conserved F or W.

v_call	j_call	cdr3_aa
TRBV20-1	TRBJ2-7	CSAREGSSYEQYF
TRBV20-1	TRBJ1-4	CSARDTITTNEKLFF
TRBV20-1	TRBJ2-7	CSARAPGATYEQYF
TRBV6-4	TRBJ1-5	CASSPGQELYSNQPQHF
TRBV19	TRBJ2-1	CASSIGRGGDPYNEQFF
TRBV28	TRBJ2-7	CASRQGMGLTTTYEQYF
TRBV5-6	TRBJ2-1	CASSLALVLGDEQFF
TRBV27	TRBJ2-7	CASISLGTGSYEQYF
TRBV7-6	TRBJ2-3	CASSLGTGDSTDTQYF
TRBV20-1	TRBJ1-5	CSAVPMSGDQPQHF
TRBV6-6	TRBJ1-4	CASSYYPGTEHNEKLFF
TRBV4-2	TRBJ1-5	CANSQEFGGGLQPQHF
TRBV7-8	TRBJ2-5	CASSALPGLGEETQYF
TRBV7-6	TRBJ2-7	CASSLAASATYEQYF
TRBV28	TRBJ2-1	CASLPGTSSYNEQFF
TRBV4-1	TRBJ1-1	CASSQPAGQTEAFF
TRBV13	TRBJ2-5	CASSLVTSGETQYF
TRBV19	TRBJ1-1	CASSIDDSQSTEASF
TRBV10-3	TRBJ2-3	CAISEPGWTDTQYF
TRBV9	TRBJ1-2	CASSVASSRSDNYGYTF
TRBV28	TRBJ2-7	CASSLDISYEQYF
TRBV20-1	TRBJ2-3	CSAGTNTDTQYF
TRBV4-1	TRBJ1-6	CASSQTGQGLHFNSPLHF
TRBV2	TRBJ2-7	CASNERGDSYEQYF
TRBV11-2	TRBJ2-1	CESARTSGRGLDEQFF
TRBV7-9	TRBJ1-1	CASSLGVPLNTEAFF
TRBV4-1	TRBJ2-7	CASSPTSGSSYEQYF
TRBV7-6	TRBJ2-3	CASSLDLEGSSGCSF
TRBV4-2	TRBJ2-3	CASSQDERGRSTDTQYF
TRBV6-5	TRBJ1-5	CASSSGQGNQPQHF
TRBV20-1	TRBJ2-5	CSARQVQETQYF
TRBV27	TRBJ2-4	CASSSQGAAKNIQYF
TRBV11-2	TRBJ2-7	CASTSRGGEQYF
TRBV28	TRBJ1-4	CASSKGPIGTNEKLFF
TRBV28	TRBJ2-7	CASSFLEALGATDF
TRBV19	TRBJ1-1	CASRGGPDGPEAFF